The T cell receptor (beta chain) described here comes from a study of OX40 agonist ivuxolimab in advanced cancers. The protocol was immunoSEQ multiplex PCR, while the TCRdb copy is restricted to in-frame clones and leaves out a portion. This table holds about 64,000 clones, around 80% found once. This TCR derives from an adult with an advanced solid tumor such as melanoma, head and neck, liver or kidney cancer. The sequencing here drew on CD4+ or CD8+ T cells sorted from blood, taken in a trial of the OX40 agonist ivuxolimab.

The chain's CDR3 is CASSVQVGDTQYF. The CDR3 DNA reads TGCGCCAGCAGCGTTCAGGTGGGGGATACGCAGTATTTT. This rearrangement joins TRBV4-1 to TRBJ2-3; D unclear. V was clipped by 5 bases and J by 6 bases, with 12 bases between them. The CDR3 has 13 residues. Germline V gene data show CDR1 as MGHRA and CDR2 as YSYEKL.